The clone carrying this T cell receptor (beta chain) was detected once. Its specificity is unknown. Germline lookup yields CDR1 GTSNPN and CDR2 SVGIG (reference sequence). This CDR3 region has 14 residues. Trimming at V came to 3 bases and at J to 6 bases, leaving 8 bases not matched to a gene. Profiled with immunoSEQ multiplex PCR; TCRdb holds only in-frame clones, not every one. Found here are 20,000 to 30,000 clones, just over 60% of them singletons; the top ten hold about 12%. The data were taken from a study of T cells in narcolepsy. Study observations and caveats: Autoreactive HCRT-specific and TRIB2-specific clonotypes were marked in same-patient CSF-versus-blood CD4+ comparisons. Blood of same and different patients, but not healthy controls, reportedly held recurring autoreactive clonotypes.

J is TRBJ2-7 and V is TRBV30, with 10 positions matching TRBD2. The clonotype comes from a human donor in good health. Sequencing was done on a sample of memory (CD45RA-) CD4+ T cells from blood. CDR3 amino acids: CAWRIAGGRGEQYF. The CDR3, as DNA: TGTGCCTGGAGAATAGCGGGGGGACGAGGCGAGCAGTACTTC.